This T cell receptor (beta chain) appears in the sequencing data of a study of a mutant IDH1 vaccine in newly diagnosed glioma. The wider study: Vaccines were first given 4-6 weeks after radiotherapy alone, or with temozolomide cycles.

As for this clone: Its specificity is unknown.

Time point of the sample: week 47, end of study. The investigators gave 300 ug of mutant IDH1 20-mer peptide in each vaccine dose, together with topical imiquimod. Patients underwent eight vaccinations, which took place in weeks 1, 3, 5, 7, 11, 15, 19 and 23. The CDR3 length is 11 residues. V shed 3 bases and J shed 4 bases, with 3 bases lying between them. In germline, CDR1 is MNHNS, CDR2 SASEGT. Profiled with immunoSEQ multiplex PCR; TCRdb holds only in-frame clones, not every one. In the table there are some 60,000 clones, roughly 87% of which are singletons. Overall study results and limits: Among all patients, vaccine-induced immune responses occurred in approximately 94%.

The clonotype was recovered from a man under 40 with glioma. The sequenced sample was PBMCs, obtained from a glioma patient whose treatment included an IDH1 peptide vaccine. V gene TRBV6-1 combines with J gene TRBJ1-2; D is ambiguous. The CDR3 DNA is TGTGCCAGCAGTGAGGGCTATGGCTACACCTTC. It is translated as CASSEGYGYTF.